This T cell receptor beta chain stems from a study of T cell changes during pregnancy in multiple sclerosis. The germline gives CDR1 WSHSY, CDR2 SAAADI. There are 14 residues in the CDR3. Germline trimming cut 4 bases from V and 2 bases from J; bases unmatched to any gene: 4. The protocol was immunoSEQ multiplex PCR, while the TCRdb copy is restricted to in-frame clones and leaves out a portion. The sample lists about 130,000 clones, about 95% seen once, with less than 0.55% in the top ten. This chain connects TRBV10-2 to TRBJ2-7; TRBD2 aligns across 8 bases. The source is a female donor with multiple sclerosis, enrolled in a pregnancy study. The material was peripheral blood, obtained after pregnancy. The CDR3 DNA follows: TGCGCCAGCAGTGTAAGCGGGAGCCCCTACGAGCAGTACTTC. Amino acids: CASSVSGSPYEQYF.